This record concerns one T cell receptor (beta chain) sequence. This sample is drawn from a study of blood T cell repertoires in COVID-19. Repertoires were generated with immunoSEQ multiplex PCR, while TCRdb's copy carries only in-frame clones and drops some. Of approximately 98,000 clones listed, approximately 84% are singletons. CDR3 size: 15 residues. The germline CDR1 and CDR2 sequences are SGHNT and YENEEA. Unmatched junction bases numbered 5, after V lost 5 bases and J lost 4 bases. The V gene is TRBV11-3, the J gene TRBJ2-3; 11 bases agree with TRBD1. The source is an elderly woman with acute or convalescent COVID-19. Sequencing was carried out using peripheral blood. As DNA, the CDR3 is TGTGCCAGCAGCCGGGGACAGGGGGACCCAGATACGCAGTATTTT. This translates into CASSRGQGDPDTQYF. The full variable domain, rest sourced from reference TRBV11-3 and TRBJ2-3, is EAGVVQSPRYKIIEKKQPVAFWCNPISGHNTLYWYLQNLGQGPELLIRYENEEAVDDSQLPKDRFSAERLKGVDSTLKIQPAELGDSAVYLCASSRGQGDPDTQYFGPGTRLTVL.